A single sample is the source of the 15 T cell receptor beta chains below, sequenced in a study of T cell responses to AZD1222 COVID-19 vaccine. The method was immunoSEQ multiplex PCR; TCRdb's version includes in-frame clones alone and lacks a portion of them. The table lists 90,000 to 120,000 clones, approximately 88% of them singletons. The sample in question was peripheral blood, obtained on day 0 of AZD1222 vaccination. These receptors originate from an adult in good health.

The rearrangement uses TRBV5-1 and TRBJ1-3; TRBD1 agrees at 7 bases. The CDR3 is 16 amino acids. The germline V gene encodes CDR1 SGHRS and CDR2 YFSETQ. The junction had 11 bases not matched to a gene; V was cut back by 4 bases and J by 4 bases. CDR3 sequence: CASSPGRGQRGNTIYF. CDR3 nucleotides: TGCGCCAGCAGCCCTGGGAGGGGGCAGCGGGGAAACACCATATATTTT. The full variable domain, with the rest looked up from reference TRBV5-1 and TRBJ1-3, is KAGVTQTPRYLIKTRGQQVTLSCSPISGHRSVSWYQQTPGQGLQFLFEYFSETQRNKGNFPGRFSGRQFSNSRSEMNVSTLELGDSALYLCASSPGRGQRGNTIYFGEGSWLTVV.

The chain has TRBV4-2 and TRBJ2-1; D possibly uses TRBD1 or TRBD2 (6 bases each). Looked up from germline, CDR1 is LGHNA and CDR2 is YNFKEQ. This CDR3 is 15 amino acids long. Between the trimmed V and J ends, which lost 6 bases and 0 bases, there was a span of 12 bases. The CDR3 DNA reads as TGTGCCAGCAGAGGGGGGCCCAGCTCCTACAATGAGCAGTTCTTC. Its protein product is CASRGGPSSYNEQFF.

This chain's CDR3 is CASSYDMDGYEQYF. CDR3 sequence (DNA): TGTGCCAGCAGTTACGACATGGACGGCTACGAGCAGTACTTC. The chain couples TRBV6-5 to TRBJ2-7; D remains unclear. This CDR3 has 14 amino acids. V lost 2 bases to trimming and J lost 3 bases, with 11 bases between them. The V gene's germline CDR1 is MNHEY and CDR2 SVGAGI.

The J gene is TRBJ2-7, the V gene TRBV28, with D possibly matching TRBD1 (6 bases). The CDR3 runs to 16 residues. In germline, CDR1 is MDHEN, CDR2 SYDVKM. V lost 6 bases and J 2 bases, leaving 20 bases between the germline ends. CDR3 in amino acids: CASRAPGAAHPYEQYF. Here the CDR3 DNA reads TGTGCCAGCAGAGCCCCAGGGGCCGCACATCCCTACGAGCAGTACTTC.

The rearrangement uses TRBV5-1 and TRBJ1-2; D not resolved. The CDR3 extends over 13 amino acids. V was clipped by 7 bases and J by 4 bases, with 14 bases between them. CDR1 and CDR2 from the germline V gene are SGHRS and YFSETQ. The CDR3 loop reads CASAFRDAYGYTF. The DNA of the CDR3 is TGCGCCAGCGCCTTCCGGGATGCCTATGGCTACACCTTC.

The V call is TRBV3-1 (or the pseudogene TRBV3-2), the J call TRBJ2-1, with 11 positions matching TRBD2. V was pared by 5 bases and J by 4 bases, with 7 bases of the junction left unmatched. Looked up from germline, CDR1 is LGHDT and CDR2 is YNNKEL (reference sequence). This CDR3 is built from 16 residues. CDR3 bases: TGTGCCAGCAGCTTATCCGGGACTAGCGGATACAATGAGCAGTTCTTC. It is translated as CASSLSGTSGYNEQFF.

The rearrangement joins TRBV19 to TRBJ1-5; D is perhaps TRBD1 (5 bases). The V and J ends lost 7 bases and 0 bases respectively, with 22 bases between them. From germline, CDR1 is LNHDA and CDR2 SQIVND (reference sequence). The CDR3 loop spans 18 amino acids. CDR3 in amino acids: CASTYGQVVGDSNQPQHF. The CDR3 DNA follows: TGTGCCAGTACTTACGGACAAGTAGTCGGAGATAGCAATCAGCCCCAGCATTTT. Variable domain in full (rest from reference TRBV19 and TRBJ1-5): DGGITQSPKYLFRKEGQNVTLSCEQNLNHDAMYWYRQDPGQGLRLIYYSQIVNDFQKGDIAEGYSVSREKKESFPLTVTSAQKNPTAFYLCASTYGQVVGDSNQPQHFGDGTRLSIL.

The V and J genes are TRBV29-1 and TRBJ2-7, with D unresolved. The CDR3 totals 14 residues. V dropped 0 bases and J dropped 6 bases, with 15 bases sitting between them. Germline V gives CDR1 SQVTM, CDR2 ANQGSEA. CDR3 in amino acids: CSVEDTGRMVEQYF. The CDR3 nucleotides are TGCAGCGTTGAAGATACGGGCCGCATGGTCGAGCAGTACTTC.

V gene TRBV9 combines with J gene TRBJ1-4, with TRBD1 identical over 9 bases. This CDR3 region has 14 residues. The V segment lost 6 bases and the J segment 7 bases; nucleotides outside the gene matches: 7. Germline V lookup: CDR1 SGDLS, CDR2 YYNGEE. The CDR3 loop is CASNTGGAGEKLFF. The CDR3 DNA reads TGTGCCAGCAACACAGGGGGCGCAGGTGAAAAACTGTTTTTT.

The genes are TRBV7-2 and TRBJ1-2; TRBD1 might be the D (5 bases). This CDR3 spans 16 amino acids. Germline CDR1 is SGHTA and CDR2 is FQGNSA. The V end was cut by 1 base, the J end by 6 bases, with 18 bases between. The CDR3 protein is CASSLGGTGAHHGYTF. For the CDR3, the DNA is TGTGCCAGCAGCTTAGGGGGTACTGGGGCGCATCATGGCTACACCTTC.

J is TRBJ1-5 and V is TRBV27; D perhaps matches TRBD1 (6 bases). This CDR3 region has 14 residues. Germline CDR1 reads MNHEY; CDR2 reads SMNVEV (reference sequence). The V end lost 0 bases, the J end lost 7 bases, and 10 bases lay between the germline ends. The CDR3 spells CASSLSGAGQPQHF. Written as DNA, the CDR3 is TGTGCCAGCAGTTTATCGGGGGCCGGACAGCCCCAGCATTTT.

This rearrangement joins TRBV11-2 to TRBJ1-4; D is ambiguous. Germline-derived CDR1 and CDR2 are SGHAT and FQNNGV. V lost 0 bases and J lost 0, with 8 bases in between. The CDR3 loop spans 16 amino acids. CDR3 in amino acids: CASSLDLDATNEKLFF. The CDR3 bases are TGTGCCAGCAGCTTAGATCTCGATGCAACTAATGAAAAACTGTTTTTT.

This clone was seen more than once but under ten times. V gene TRBV4-3 combines with J gene TRBJ1-1; D may be TRBD1 (6 bases). Germline CDR1 and CDR2: LGHNA and YSLEER. This CDR3 spans 16 amino acids. The ends were cut back, 1 base at V and 1 base at J, with 13 bases in the middle. The CDR3 region is CASSQVKDRPNTEAFF. In DNA form, the CDR3 reads TGCGCCAGCAGCCAAGTGAAGGACAGACCGAACACTGAAGCTTTCTTT.

This clone appeared once. The V gene is TRBV15, the J gene TRBJ1-2, with D uncertain. The CDR3 is made up of 14 amino acids. V dropped 2 bases and J dropped 1 base, with 8 bases sitting between them. CDR1 is LNHNV and CDR2 is YYDKDF in the germline V gene (reference sequence). CDR3 nucleotide sequence: TGTGCCACCAGCAGACCCAACGTTAACTATGGCTACACCTTC. Translated: CATSRPNVNYGYTF.

V gene TRBV6-2 or TRBV6-3 combines with J gene TRBJ1-5; D gene ambiguous. The CDR3 sequence is 14 residues long. The V end was cut by 5 bases, the J end by 5 bases, with 13 bases between. Germline-derived CDR1 and CDR2 are MNHEY and SVGEGT. The CDR3 loop is CASSHYREYQPQHF. DNA for the CDR3: TGTGCCAGCAGTCACTACCGGGAGTATCAGCCCCAGCATTTT.